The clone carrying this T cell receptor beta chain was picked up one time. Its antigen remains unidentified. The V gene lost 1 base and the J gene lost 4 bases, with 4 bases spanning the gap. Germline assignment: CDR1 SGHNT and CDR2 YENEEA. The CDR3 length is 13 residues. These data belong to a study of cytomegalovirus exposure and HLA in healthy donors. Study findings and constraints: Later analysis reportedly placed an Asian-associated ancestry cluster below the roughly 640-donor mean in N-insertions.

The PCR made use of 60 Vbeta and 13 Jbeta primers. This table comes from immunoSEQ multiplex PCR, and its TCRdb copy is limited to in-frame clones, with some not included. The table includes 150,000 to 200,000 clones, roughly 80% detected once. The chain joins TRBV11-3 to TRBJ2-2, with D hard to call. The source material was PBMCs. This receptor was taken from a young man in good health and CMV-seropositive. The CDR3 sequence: CASSLGGTGELFF. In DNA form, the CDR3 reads TGTGCCAGCAGCTTAGGCGGCACCGGGGAGCTGTTTTTT.